Below, one TCR beta chain is given with its context. There are 12 residues in the CDR3. Trimming removed 8 bases from V and 3 bases from J, with 10 bases in between. The data were produced by immunoSEQ multiplex PCR, yet TCRdb's version contains in-frame clones alone and is incomplete. The table lists 200,000 to 250,000 clones, about 80% of them singletons. This entry is derived from a study of blood T cell repertoires in COVID-19. The TCR sequence derives from a woman older than 75 with COVID-19, enrolled during active disease. Sample: peripheral blood. The chain uses TRBV12-3 or TRBV12-4 and TRBJ1-1; unclear D gene. CDR3 loop: CASLFGDTEAFF. The DNA for the CDR3 is TGTGCCAGCCTTTTCGGGGACACTGAAGCTTTCTTT.